This record covers a single TCR beta chain. Germline CDR1 reads GTSNPN; CDR2 reads SVGIG (reference sequence). The V gene end was trimmed by 2 bases and the J gene end by 5 bases; junction bases not matched to a gene: 10. The CDR3 totals 16 residues. The data derive from a study of blood T cell repertoires in COVID-19. Study-wide context: Collection of acute and convalescent COVID-19 samples took place in the United States, Italy and Spain. T cells, B-cell-depleted T cells, or PBMCs supplied cDNA or gDNA.

In the original workflow: Amplification from reference gene primers served as the basis for estimated nucleated cell counts. Method: immunoSEQ multiplex PCR; TCRdb's copy keeps in-frame clones and lacks some. That table supplies the V and J calls and clone size; D and trimming were determined from the DNA. The sample shows around 97,000 clones, approximately 82% of them seen only once. The chain employs TRBV30 and TRBJ2-3; TRBD2 matches 10 bases. This TCR derives from an older man with acute or convalescent COVID-19. Material: peripheral blood. Here the CDR3 DNA reads TGTGCCTGGAGTCCCCAGCGGGGGGGCCACGGAGATACGCAGTATTTT. Translation gives CAWSPQRGGHGDTQYF.